These 16 T cell receptor beta chains originate from one sample sequenced in a study of blood T cell repertoires in COVID-19. Generated by immunoSEQ multiplex PCR, the TCRdb table keeps only in-frame clones and is missing some. The sample gives some 260,000 clones, 85% to 90% of which show up once; about 1.3% is in the top ten. The sequenced material came from peripheral blood. These receptors originate from an elderly man with acute or convalescent COVID-19.

Notes on this clone: A junction boundary mismatches the germline segment, possibly from a read error. The gene calls are TRBV7-9 and TRBJ2-5, with 12 positions matching TRBD2. The V gene's germline CDR1 is SEHNR and CDR2 FQNEAQ (reference sequence). The length of the CDR3 is 18 residues. CDR3 DNA: TGTGCCAGCAGTTTAGGACTAGCGGGGATCTTGAACCAAGAGACCCAGTACTTC. Encoded protein: CASSLGLAGILNQETQYF.

The genes are TRBV9 and TRBJ1-4; D is possibly TRBD1 (5 bases). The ends were cut back, 0 bases at V and 6 bases at J, with 12 bases in the middle. Germline CDR1 SGDLS, CDR2 YYNGEE. This CDR3 is 15 amino acids long. Here the CDR3 DNA reads TGTGCCAGCAGCGTAGGGGGGGTCGGGGATGAAAAACTGTTTTTT. Translation gives CASSVGGVGDEKLFF.

This rearrangement joins TRBV6-6 to TRBJ1-1; D not resolved. Germline V gene sequence: CDR1 MNHNY, CDR2 SVGAGI (reference sequence). Trimming took off 0 bases at V and 0 bases at J, with 5 bases between the two ends. The CDR3 contains 14 residues. In DNA form, the CDR3 reads TGTGCCAGCAGTTACTCAGCAATGAACACTGAAGCTTTCTTT. It codes for CASSYSAMNTEAFF.

This chain links TRBV11-2 with TRBJ2-3; D gene uncertain. The CDR3 consists of 14 residues. Germline CDR1 SGHAT, CDR2 FQNNGV. V lost 3 bases and J lost 3, with 10 bases in between. The CDR3 loop reads CASSLSSGTDTQYF. CDR3 nucleotide sequence: TGTGCCAGCAGCTTGTCTTCGGGTACAGATACGCAGTATTTT.

This clone was detected once. The J gene is TRBJ2-7, the V gene TRBV2; D not resolved. Germline CDR1 SNHLY, CDR2 FYNNEI. V lost 5 bases and J lost 4, with 6 bases in between. The CDR3 is made up of 11 amino acids. The CDR3 DNA is TGTGCCAGCAGTCTTGTATACGAGCAGTACTTC. This codes for CASSLVYEQYF.

This rearrangement joins TRBV18 to TRBJ1-2, with D unclear. The germline gives CDR1 KGHSH, CDR2 LQKENI. The V gene lost 5 bases and the J gene lost 3 bases, with 7 bases spanning the gap. This CDR3 is built from 12 residues. The CDR3 loop reads CASSGEDYGYTF. DNA of the CDR3: TGTGCCAGCTCAGGAGAGGACTATGGCTACACCTTC. The variable domain in full, completed from reference TRBV18 and TRBJ1-2, reads NAGVMQNPRHLVRRRGQEARLRCSPMKGHSHVYWYRQLPEEGLKFMVYLQKENIIDESGMPKERFSAEFPKEGPSILRIQQVVRGDSAAYFCASSGEDYGYTFGSGTRLTVV.

The chain combines TRBV3-1 (or the pseudogene TRBV3-2) with TRBJ1-3, with D tentatively TRBD1 (6 bases). Trimming removed 0 bases from V and 3 bases from J, with 12 bases in between. The CDR3 covers 16 residues. Germline lookup yields CDR1 LGHDT and CDR2 YNNKEL (reference sequence). The CDR3 bases are TGTGCCAGCAGCCAAGAGAACAGGGCGGATGGAAACACCATATATTTT. Protein product: CASSQENRADGNTIYF.

V usage is TRBV7-3 and J usage is TRBJ1-1, with D unresolved. The V and J ends lost 3 bases and 1 base respectively, with 6 bases between them. The CDR3 sequence is 13 residues long. Germline CDR1 is SGHTA and CDR2 is FQGTGA. The DNA of the CDR3 is TGTGCCAGCAGCTTCCGGGGGAACACTGAAGCTTTCTTT. This sequence encodes CASSFRGNTEAFF. The variable domain in full, with the rest retrieved from reference TRBV7-3 and TRBJ1-1, is GAGVSQTPSNKVTEKGKYVELRCDPISGHTALYWYRQSLGQGPEFLIYFQGTGAADDSGLPNDRFFAVRPEGSVSTLKIQRTERGDSAVYLCASSFRGNTEAFFGQGTRLTVV.

This sequence joins TRBV5-5 and TRBJ2-5; TRBD1 aligns across 7 bases. V shed 0 bases, J shed 4 bases, and the junction held 3 bases outside the gene matches. This CDR3 contains 14 residues. Looked up from germline, CDR1 is SGHKS and CDR2 is YYEKEE (reference sequence). The CDR3 region has the DNA TGTGCCAGCAGCTTGGACAGGGGCGGAGAGACCCAGTACTTC. Translating gives CASSLDRGGETQYF.

This clone has only a few counts. The rearrangement uses TRBV29-1 and TRBJ1-1; D possibly corresponds to TRBD1 (5 bases). The CDR3 contains 14 residues. Per the germline V gene, CDR1 is SQVTM and CDR2 is ANQGSEA. Trimming shortened V by 5 bases and J by 2 bases, and 15 bases separated the two germline ends. The CDR3 reads CSVKESGINTEAFF. For the CDR3, the DNA is TGCAGCGTTAAGGAGTCAGGGATAAACACTGAAGCTTTCTTT.

The chain carries TRBV27 and TRBJ1-5, with D possibly being TRBD1 (6 bases). The germline V gene has CDR1 MNHEY and CDR2 SMNVEV (reference sequence). Trimming left V 6 bases short and J 7 bases short, with 13 bases between. The CDR3 runs 13 residues. The CDR3 is CASRPQGRQPQHF. In DNA, the CDR3 is TGTGCCAGCAGGCCACAGGGTAGGCAGCCCCAGCATTTT.

The chain recombines TRBV6-5 with TRBJ2-2, with 11 bases that match TRBD1. V lost 4 bases, J lost 6 bases, and 7 bases stayed unmatched. This CDR3 has 16 amino acids. Germline loops: CDR1 MNHEY, CDR2 SVGAGI. The DNA for the CDR3 is TGTGCCAGCAGTTCGCCGGGACAGGGGGAAGCCGGGGAGCTGTTTTTT. It specifies CASSSPGQGEAGELFF.

The gene calls are TRBV12-5 and TRBJ1-5; D not certain. Trimming cost V 1 base and J 5 bases, with 9 bases left between them. The CDR3 loop spans 14 amino acids. Looked up from germline, CDR1 is LGHNT and CDR2 is FRNRAP. CDR3 residues: CASGLAISDQPQHF. CDR3 sequence (DNA): TGTGCTAGTGGTTTGGCAATTTCGGATCAGCCCCAGCATTTT.

This clone was detected once. This sample includes further DNA sequences coding for the same CDR3. The chain recombines TRBV5-1 with TRBJ2-2; 8 bases agree with TRBD2. Germline V lookup: CDR1 SGHRS, CDR2 YFSETQ. This CDR3 has 16 amino acids. Trimming removed 0 bases from V and 4 bases from J; junction bases left unmatched: 5. The CDR3 nucleotides read TGCGCCAGCAGCTTGGACGTCGGGGGGGCCACCGGGGAGCTGTTTTTT. Amino acids: CASSLDVGGATGELFF.

The V gene is TRBV11-3, the J gene TRBJ2-7; D unclear. CDR3 length: 13 amino acids. The germline CDR1 and CDR2 sequences are SGHNT and YENEEA. V was clipped by 0 bases and J by 6 bases, with 9 bases between them. CDR3 in amino acids: CASSLEPRVEQYF. The CDR3 DNA sequence: TGTGCCAGCAGCTTAGAGCCCCGGGTCGAGCAGTACTTC.

The chain employs TRBV7-9 and TRBJ2-1; D might be TRBD2 (6 bases). V was cut by 3 bases and J by 2 bases, with 11 bases left in between. Looked up from germline, CDR1 is SEHNR and CDR2 is FQNEAQ (reference sequence). The CDR3 contains 15 residues. This CDR3 reads CASSFPGVTYNEQFF. The CDR3 bases are TGTGCCAGCAGCTTTCCGGGGGTGACCTACAATGAGCAGTTCTTC.